This entry is about one TCR beta chain. Sequencing used immunoSEQ multiplex PCR; TCRdb keeps in-frame clones, though not all of them. The table includes approximately 400,000 clones, 81% detected once. The sample is drawn from a study of blood T cell repertoires in COVID-19. Germline V CDR1 and CDR2: SEHNR, FQNEAQ (reference sequence). V was trimmed by 2 bases and J by 5 bases, leaving 10 bases between them. CDR3 length equals 13 residues. This chain joins TRBV7-9 and TRBJ2-7; D is perhaps TRBD1 (5 bases). This receptor was obtained from a human donor with acute or convalescent COVID-19. The donor label of this sample is uncertain. The specimen was peripheral blood. CDR3 in DNA: TGTGCCAGCAGCTTACGCAGGGAAAACGAGCAGTACTTC. As protein: CASSLRRENEQYF.